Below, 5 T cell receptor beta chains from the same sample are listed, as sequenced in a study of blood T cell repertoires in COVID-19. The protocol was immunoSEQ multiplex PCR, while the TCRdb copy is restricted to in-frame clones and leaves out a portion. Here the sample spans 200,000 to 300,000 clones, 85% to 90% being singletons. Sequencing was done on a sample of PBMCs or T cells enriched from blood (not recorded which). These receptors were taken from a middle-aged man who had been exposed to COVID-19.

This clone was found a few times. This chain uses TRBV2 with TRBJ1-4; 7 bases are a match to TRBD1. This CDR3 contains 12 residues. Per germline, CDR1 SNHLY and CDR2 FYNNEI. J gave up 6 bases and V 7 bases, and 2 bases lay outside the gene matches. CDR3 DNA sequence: TGTGCCAGCAACCAGGGGGATGAAAAACTGTTTTTT. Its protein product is CASNQGDEKLFF. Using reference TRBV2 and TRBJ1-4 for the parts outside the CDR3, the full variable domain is EPEVTQTPSHQVTQMGQEVILRCVPISNHLYFYWYRQILGQKVEFLVSFYNNEISEKSEIFDDQFSVERPDGSNFTLKIRSTKLEDSAMYFCASNQGDEKLFFGSGTQLSVL.

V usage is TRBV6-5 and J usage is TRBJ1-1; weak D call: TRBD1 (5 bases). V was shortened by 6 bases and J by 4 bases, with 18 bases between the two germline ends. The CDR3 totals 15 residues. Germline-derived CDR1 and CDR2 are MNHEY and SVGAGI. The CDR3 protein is CASRRGGSLSTEAFF. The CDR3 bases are TGTGCCAGCAGGAGGGGAGGGAGCTTAAGCACTGAAGCTTTCTTT.

Written as DNA, the CDR3 is TGCGCCAGCAGCTTGGAACCTAGCGGGAGCACAGATACGCAGTATTTT. This gives the protein CASSLEPSGSTDTQYF. The V call is TRBV5-1, the J call TRBJ2-3; 8 nucleotides align to TRBD2. The germline CDR1 and CDR2 sequences are SGHRS and YFSETQ. The CDR3 runs 16 residues. J was trimmed by 0 bases and V by 0 bases; bases with no gene match: 3.

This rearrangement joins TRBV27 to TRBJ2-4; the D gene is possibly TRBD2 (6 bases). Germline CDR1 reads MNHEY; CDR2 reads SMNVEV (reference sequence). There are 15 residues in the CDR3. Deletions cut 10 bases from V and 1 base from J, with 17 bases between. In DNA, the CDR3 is TGTGCCAAAACCAGGCGGGGTACGGCCAAAAACATTCAGTACTTC. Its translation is CAKTRRGTAKNIQYF.

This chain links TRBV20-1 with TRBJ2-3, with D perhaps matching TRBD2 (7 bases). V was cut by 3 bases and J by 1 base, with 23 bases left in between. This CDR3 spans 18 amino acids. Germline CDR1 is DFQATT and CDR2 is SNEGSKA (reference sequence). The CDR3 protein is CSASNREGSKGGTDTQYF. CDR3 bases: TGCAGTGCTAGTAACAGGGAGGGAAGCAAGGGTGGCACAGATACGCAGTATTTT.